The 28 T cell receptor beta chains below all came from one sample that was sequenced in a study of T cell changes during pregnancy in multiple sclerosis. Using immunoSEQ multiplex PCR, the repertoire was profiled, and TCRdb retains in-frame clones only, with some absent. The data contain fewer than 70,000 clones, around 90% of them singletons. Sequenced material: peripheral blood, taken in the second trimester of pregnancy. The source is a female donor with multiple sclerosis, enrolled in a pregnancy study.

The genes are TRBV29-1 and TRBJ2-1, with a tentative D call TRBD1 (5 bases). The CDR3 length is 15 residues. In germline, CDR1 is SQVTM, CDR2 ANQGSEA. Trimming cost V 3 bases and J 2 bases, with 14 bases left between them. This CDR3 is CSVDVSDSPYNEQFF. CDR3 sequence (DNA): TGCAGCGTTGACGTAAGCGACAGCCCCTACAATGAGCAGTTCTTC.

The chain has TRBV19 and TRBJ1-4; TRBD1 aligns across 7 bases. Losses at the gene ends were 7 bases for V and 5 bases for J; bases not matched to a gene: 10. This CDR3 is built from 15 residues. Germline CDR1 is LNHDA and CDR2 is SQIVND (reference sequence). The CDR3 region has the DNA TGTGCCAGTACGAATCAAGGGGGCATCAATGAAAAACTGTTTTTT. This translates into CASTNQGGINEKLFF.

In its sample, this clone was seen once. The chain links TRBV6-6 to TRBJ1-2, with D perhaps matching TRBD1 (6 bases). Trimming cost V 5 bases and J 8 bases, with 12 bases left between them. CDR1 and CDR2 from the germline V gene are MNHNY and SVGAGI (reference sequence). The CDR3 contains 12 residues. The CDR3 region is CASSDTGWGYTF. The CDR3 DNA follows: TGTGCCAGCAGTGACACAGGGTGGGGCTACACCTTC.

This clone was detected once. The chain couples TRBV4-3 to TRBJ2-7; tentatively, D is TRBD1 (5 bases). The length of the CDR3 is 16 residues. V was cut by 1 base and J by 3 bases, with 16 bases left in between. Germline assignment: CDR1 LGHNA and CDR2 YSLEER. The CDR3 nucleotides are TGCGCCAGCAGCCAAGCTCAAGGGGTGGGCTACTACGAGCAGTACTTC. Translating it yields CASSQAQGVGYYEQYF.

The chain joins TRBV5-1 to TRBJ1-2, with TRBD1 matching over 7 bases. V lost 2 bases and J lost 2; bases outside the gene matches: 6. The CDR3 is made up of 15 amino acids. Per the germline V gene, CDR1 is SGHRS and CDR2 is YFSETQ. Written as DNA, the CDR3 is TGCGCCAGCAGCTTCACAGGGGTTAAGAACTATGGCTACACCTTC. Protein product: CASSFTGVKNYGYTF.

The V gene is TRBV19, the J gene TRBJ1-5; D call uncertain. Germline V gene lookup returns CDR1 LNHDA and CDR2 SQIVND (reference sequence). Trimming took off 6 bases at V and 0 bases at J, with 9 bases between the two ends. This CDR3 is 14 amino acids long. DNA of the CDR3: TGTGCCAGTAGAGGACGGGATAGCAATCAGCCCCAGCATTTT. This translates into CASRGRDSNQPQHF.

The rearrangement links TRBV18 to TRBJ1-2; unclear D gene. V was pared by 2 bases and J by 8 bases, with 12 bases between. CDR1 is KGHSH, CDR2 LQKENI, per germline. There are 13 residues in the CDR3. CDR3 in DNA: TGTGCCAGCTCACCAGGATCTTCAGGAGGCTACACCTTC. This sequence encodes CASSPGSSGGYTF.

This rearrangement joins TRBV27 to TRBJ2-6; perhaps TRBD2 as D (5 bases). Per the germline V gene, CDR1 is MNHEY and CDR2 is SMNVEV (reference sequence). The V end lost 6 bases, the J end lost 3 bases, and 9 bases lay between the germline ends. CDR3 length: 14 residues. This CDR3 is CASRDSSGANVLTF. The CDR3 coding sequence is TGTGCCAGCAGGGACTCCAGTGGGGCCAACGTCCTGACTTTC.

The chain has TRBV6-4 and TRBJ2-7; 13 bases line up with TRBD2. Germline V gene lookup returns CDR1 MRHNA and CDR2 SNTAGT. Trimming cost V 3 bases and J 3 bases; bases outside gene matches: 2. This CDR3 region has 15 residues. The CDR3 nucleotides are TGTGCCAGCAGTGAAGGGACTAGCGGGAACTACGAGCAGTACTTC. Residues: CASSEGTSGNYEQYF.

The V gene is TRBV5-1, the J gene TRBJ2-7; D is possibly TRBD2 (5 bases). The germline CDR1 and CDR2 sequences are SGHRS and YFSETQ. This CDR3 comprises 18 residues. Trimming took off 0 bases at V and 0 bases at J, with 19 bases between the two ends. CDR3 sequence (DNA): TGCGCCAGCAGCTTGGCCGTCGATCTAGCCGAAAACTCCTACGAGCAGTACTTC. Its protein is CASSLAVDLAENSYEQYF.

This chain uses TRBV6-5 with TRBJ2-1, with 7 bases that match TRBD2. The CDR3 runs to 16 residues. The germline V gene encodes CDR1 MNHEY and CDR2 SVGAGI. Trimming took 0 bases from V and 2 from J; bases not matched to a gene: 4. The CDR3 sequence: CASSYSMAGAYNEQFF. Here the CDR3 DNA reads TGTGCCAGCAGTTACTCGATGGCGGGAGCCTACAATGAGCAGTTCTTC.

This chain uses TRBV27 with TRBJ1-2; D is undetermined. Germline V lookup: CDR1 MNHEY, CDR2 SMNVEV (reference sequence). This CDR3 has 13 residues. With 1 base removed from V and 1 base from J, the gap between germline ends came to 4 bases. CDR3 sequence (DNA): TGTGCCAGCAGTTTATACGGTAACTATGGCTACACCTTC. Translating it yields CASSLYGNYGYTF.

This clone has more than one count but fewer than ten. This rearrangement joins TRBV7-8 to TRBJ2-3, with 7 bases aligning to TRBD1. The CDR3 spans 14 residues. CDR1 and CDR2 from the germline V gene are SGHVS and FQNEAQ. The junction had 5 bases not matched to a gene; V was cut back by 2 bases and J by 6 bases. The CDR3 is CASSLTGVRDTQYF. DNA for the CDR3: TGTGCCAGCAGCTTAACAGGGGTTAGGGATACGCAGTATTTT. The full variable domain, rest sourced from reference TRBV7-8 and TRBJ2-3, is GAGVSQSPRYKVAKRGQDVALRCDPISGHVSLFWYQQALGQGPEFLTYFQNEAQLDKSGLPSDRFFAERPEGSVSTLKIQRTQQEDSAVYLCASSLTGVRDTQYFGPGTRLTVL.

V and J are TRBV11-2 and TRBJ1-1; D might be TRBD1 (5 bases). Germline loops: CDR1 SGHAT, CDR2 FQNNGV. The CDR3 runs to 15 residues. Trimming pared 1 base from V and 5 bases from J, leaving 14 bases between. The DNA of the CDR3 is TGTGCCAGCAGCTTAGCCGGGGGATTAGGGACTGAAGCTTTCTTT. It encodes CASSLAGGLGTEAFF.

The chain recombines TRBV29-1 with TRBJ2-3; TRBD2 matches at 10 bases. V shed 4 bases, J shed 3 bases, and the junction held 7 bases outside the gene matches. This CDR3 comprises 15 residues. The germline V gene has CDR1 SQVTM and CDR2 ANQGSEA. The CDR3 region is CSVVRAGGLTDTQYF. The DNA for the CDR3 is TGCAGCGTTGTAAGAGCGGGAGGGCTGACAGATACGCAGTATTTT.

This clone occurred once. V is TRBV28 and J is TRBJ2-2; TRBD1 agrees at 9 bases. Germline V CDR1 and CDR2: MDHEN, SYDVKM. The CDR3 contains 15 residues. The trim removed 4 bases at V and 4 bases at J, leaving 4 bases unmatched. CDR3 amino acids: CASSSQGAGTGELFF. As DNA, the CDR3 is TGTGCCAGCAGTTCACAGGGGGCGGGCACCGGGGAGCTGTTTTTT. Full variable domain (missing parts from reference TRBV28 and TRBJ2-2): DVKVTQSSRYLVKRTGEKVFLECVQDMDHENMFWYRQDPGLGLRLIYFSYDVKMKEKGDIPEGYSVSREKKERFSLILESASTNQTSMYLCASSSQGAGTGELFFGEGSRLTVL.

Note on this clone: An end of the junction differs from the germline gene, which may be a read error. The chain combines TRBV6-6 with TRBJ2-7; maybe TRBD2 (6 bases). The CDR3 totals 11 residues. Germline V gene lookup returns CDR1 MNHNY and CDR2 SVGAGI (reference sequence). As DNA, the CDR3 is TGTGCCAGCAGTACTTTTAGCGGCGCCGCCTTC. It is translated as CASSTFSGAAF.

The chain joins TRBV11-2 to TRBJ2-5; the D is unclear. The CDR3 is 15 residues long. Germline V gene lookup returns CDR1 SGHAT and CDR2 FQNNGV. Trimming took 5 bases from V and 2 from J, leaving 15 bases between them. The CDR3 nucleotides are TGTGCCAGCAGCCTCTTAGCCCTTAGGCAAGAGACCCAGTACTTC. Translated: CASSLLALRQETQYF.

This chain links TRBV4-2 with TRBJ1-1; the D is unclear. This CDR3 is built from 16 residues. V shed 0 bases and J shed 0 bases, with 11 bases lying between them. Germline lookup yields CDR1 LGHNA and CDR2 YNFKEQ. The CDR3 DNA follows: TGTGCCAGCAGCCAAGAGGGAGGGTGGATGAACACTGAAGCTTTCTTT. Its protein product is CASSQEGGWMNTEAFF.

This sequence joins TRBV19 and TRBJ2-7, with a possible D match to TRBD1 (5 bases). Trimming took 4 bases from V and 0 from J, leaving 13 bases between them. This CDR3 contains 15 residues. Germline CDR1 and CDR2: LNHDA and SQIVND (reference sequence). This CDR3 is CASSNARASSYEQYF. As DNA, the CDR3 is TGTGCCAGTAGTAACGCCAGGGCAAGCTCCTACGAGCAGTACTTC.

The rearrangement joins TRBV5-4 to TRBJ1-4, with 7 bases that match TRBD1. Per the germline V gene, CDR1 is SGHNT and CDR2 is YYREEE (reference sequence). J lost 7 bases, V lost 0 bases, and 6 bases had no gene match. There are 15 residues in the CDR3. In DNA form, the CDR3 reads TGTGCCAGCAGCTTGGACGGTACAGGGGTTGAAAAACTGTTTTTT. Protein sequence: CASSLDGTGVEKLFF.

Here the CDR3 DNA reads TGTGCCTGGAGTGTAACATCTGAAAAACTGTTTTTT. Its translation: CAWSVTSEKLFF. This chain joins TRBV30 and TRBJ1-4; D not certain. V lost 0 bases and J 7 bases, leaving 6 bases between the germline ends. The germline gives CDR1 GTSNPN, CDR2 SVGIG (reference sequence). This CDR3 is 12 amino acids long.

The genes are TRBV29-1 and TRBJ1-2; D is unclear. CDR3 length: 13 amino acids. The germline V gene encodes CDR1 SQVTM and CDR2 ANQGSEA. Trimming shortened V by 6 bases and J by 0 bases, and 11 bases separated the two germline ends. DNA of the CDR3: TGCAGCGTGGGAGCGGATACTAACTATGGCTACACCTTC. It specifies CSVGADTNYGYTF. Variable domain in full (rest from reference TRBV29-1 and TRBJ1-2): SAVISQKPSRDICQRGTSLTIQCQVDSQVTMMFWYRQQPGQSLTLIATANQGSEATYESGFVIDKFPISRPNLTFSTLTVSNMSPEDSSIYLCSVGADTNYGYTFGSGTRLTVV.

The chain has TRBV7-6 and TRBJ2-3; D is ambiguous. Between the trimmed V and J ends, which lost 6 bases and 5 bases, there was a span of 21 bases. There are 16 residues in the CDR3. Germline V CDR1 and CDR2: SGHVS, FNYEAQ. CDR3: CASRLRPGFLQDTQYF. Here the CDR3 DNA reads TGTGCCAGCAGACTCCGCCCCGGGTTTCTACAAGATACGCAGTATTTT.

The V call is TRBV10-3, the J call TRBJ1-1; TRBD1 aligns across 8 bases. This CDR3 contains 12 residues. V trimming: 6 bases; J trimming: 4 bases; junction bases outside the gene matches: 1. Germline V gene lookup returns CDR1 ENHRY and CDR2 SYGVKD. CDR3 sequence reads: CAIRTGATEAFF. In DNA form, the CDR3 reads TGTGCCATCAGGACAGGGGCCACTGAAGCTTTCTTT.

This chain uses TRBV4-1 with TRBJ2-1, with a possible D match to TRBD1 (5 bases). Germline loops: CDR1 MGHRA, CDR2 YSYEKL. Trimming took 1 base from V and 8 from J, leaving 18 bases between them. The CDR3 is made up of 16 amino acids. The CDR3: CASSQGTPLAIDEQFF. In nucleotides, the CDR3 is TGCGCCAGCAGCCAAGGGACACCCTTGGCGATCGATGAGCAGTTCTTC.

The chain combines TRBV7-2 with TRBJ1-3; 11 bases fit TRBD1. Germline trimming cut 5 bases from V and 4 bases from J; bases unmatched to any gene: 7. Germline-derived CDR1 and CDR2 are SGHTA and FQGNSA. The CDR3 is 16 amino acids. The CDR3 DNA is TGTGCCAGCAGCCCTCGGACAGGGGGCGTCGGAAACACCATATATTTT. It encodes CASSPRTGGVGNTIYF. Variable domain in full (rest from reference TRBV7-2 and TRBJ1-3): GAGVSQSPSNKVTEKGKDVELRCDPISGHTALYWYRQSLGQGLEFLIYFQGNSAPDKSGLPSDRFSAERTGGSVSTLTIQRTQQEDSAVYLCASSPRTGGVGNTIYFGEGSWLTVV.

The CDR3 protein is CASSIRGRGYEQYF. CDR3 DNA sequence: TGTGCCAGTAGTATTCGAGGTAGGGGCTACGAGCAGTACTTC. The rearrangement uses TRBV19 and TRBJ2-7; tentative D call: TRBD1 (5 bases). The length of the CDR3 is 14 residues. Trimming took off 3 bases at V and 3 bases at J, with 12 bases between the two ends. Germline V gene data show CDR1 as LNHDA and CDR2 as SQIVND (reference sequence).